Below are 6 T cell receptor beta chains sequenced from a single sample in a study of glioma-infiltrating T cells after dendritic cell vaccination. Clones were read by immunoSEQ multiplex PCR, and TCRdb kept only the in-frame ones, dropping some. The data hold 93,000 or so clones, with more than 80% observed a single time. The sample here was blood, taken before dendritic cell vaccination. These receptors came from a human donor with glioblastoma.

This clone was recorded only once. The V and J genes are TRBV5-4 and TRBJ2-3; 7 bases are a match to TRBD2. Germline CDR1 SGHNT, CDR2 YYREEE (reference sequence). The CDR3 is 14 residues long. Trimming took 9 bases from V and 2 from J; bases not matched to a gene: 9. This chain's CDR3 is CATREGPNTDTQYF. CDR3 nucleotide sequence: TGTGCCACCAGGGAGGGACCCAACACAGATACGCAGTATTTT.

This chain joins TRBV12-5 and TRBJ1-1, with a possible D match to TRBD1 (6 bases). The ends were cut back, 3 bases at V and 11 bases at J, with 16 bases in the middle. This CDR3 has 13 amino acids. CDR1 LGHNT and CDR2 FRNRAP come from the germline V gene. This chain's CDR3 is CASGFPGQTYAFF. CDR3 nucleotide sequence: TGTGCTAGTGGTTTCCCCGGACAGACCTACGCTTTCTTT.

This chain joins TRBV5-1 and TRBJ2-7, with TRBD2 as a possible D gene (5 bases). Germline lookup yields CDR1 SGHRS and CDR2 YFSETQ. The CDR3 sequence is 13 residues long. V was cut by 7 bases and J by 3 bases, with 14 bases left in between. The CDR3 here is CASSAGEFYEQYF. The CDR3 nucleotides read TGCGCCAGCTCCGCGGGCGAGTTCTACGAGCAGTACTTC.

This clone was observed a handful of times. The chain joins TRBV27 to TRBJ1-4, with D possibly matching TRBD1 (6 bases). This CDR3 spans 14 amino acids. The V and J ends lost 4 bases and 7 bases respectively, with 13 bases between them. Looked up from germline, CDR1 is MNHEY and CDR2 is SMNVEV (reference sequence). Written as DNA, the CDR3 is TGTGCCAGCAGTTACAGGGAGTACCCTGAAAAACTGTTTTTT. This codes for CASSYREYPEKLFF.

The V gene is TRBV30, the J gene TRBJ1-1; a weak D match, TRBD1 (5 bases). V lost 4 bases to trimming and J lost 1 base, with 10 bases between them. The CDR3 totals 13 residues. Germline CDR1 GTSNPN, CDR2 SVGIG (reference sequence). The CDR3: CAWKGQTNTEAFF. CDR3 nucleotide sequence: TGTGCCTGGAAGGGGCAGACGAACACTGAAGCTTTCTTT.

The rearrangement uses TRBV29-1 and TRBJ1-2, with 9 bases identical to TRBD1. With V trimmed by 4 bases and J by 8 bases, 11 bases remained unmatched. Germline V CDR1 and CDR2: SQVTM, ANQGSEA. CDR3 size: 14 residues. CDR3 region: CSVGPGQGQKGYTF. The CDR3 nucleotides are TGCAGCGTTGGACCGGGACAGGGACAGAAAGGCTACACCTTC.